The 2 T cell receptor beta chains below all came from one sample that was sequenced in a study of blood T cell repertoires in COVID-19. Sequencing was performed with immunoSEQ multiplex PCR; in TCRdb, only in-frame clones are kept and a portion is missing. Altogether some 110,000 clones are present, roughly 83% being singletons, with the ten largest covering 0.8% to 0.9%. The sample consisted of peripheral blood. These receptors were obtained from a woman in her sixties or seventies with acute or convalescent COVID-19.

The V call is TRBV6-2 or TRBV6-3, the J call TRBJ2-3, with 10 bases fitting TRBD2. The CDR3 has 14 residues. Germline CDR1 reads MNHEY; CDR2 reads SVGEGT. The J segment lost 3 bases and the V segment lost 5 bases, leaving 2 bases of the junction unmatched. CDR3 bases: TGTGCCAGCAGTCTAGCGGGGGAGACAGATACGCAGTATTTT. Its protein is CASSLAGETDTQYF.

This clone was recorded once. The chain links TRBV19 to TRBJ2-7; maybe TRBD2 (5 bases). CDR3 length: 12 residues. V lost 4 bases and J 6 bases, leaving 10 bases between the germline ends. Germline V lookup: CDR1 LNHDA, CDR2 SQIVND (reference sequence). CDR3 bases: TGTGCCAGTAGTAACCCACTAGGCGAGCAGTACTTC. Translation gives CASSNPLGEQYF.